The clone carrying this TCR beta chain was seen more than once but under ten times. The antigen remains undetermined. V trimming: 0 bases; J trimming: 8 bases; junction bases outside the gene matches: 7. The CDR3 runs 14 residues. CDR1 is SGHDT, CDR2 YYEEEE, per germline. This record comes from a study of cytomegalovirus exposure and HLA in healthy donors. The PCR was carried out with 60 Vbeta primers and 13 Jbeta primers. Study processing details: Later, some 79 million unique TCR beta chains were counted in an analysis, and some 11 million of them were shared. Method: immunoSEQ multiplex PCR; TCRdb's copy keeps in-frame clones and lacks some. The D gene and trimming were derived from the DNA, and the V and J assignments and clone size from that table. The table records more than 95,000 clones, 10% of them present only once. Study observations and caveats: Researchers catalogued roughly 170 TCR beta chains as cytomegalovirus-associated. Using the classifier, cytomegalovirus status was reportedly diagnosed with high specificity and sensitivity.

The V gene is TRBV5-6, the J gene TRBJ1-2; TRBD1 aligns across 7 bases. The sequence derives from a man between 40 and 49 years old in good health and CMV-seropositive. Sequenced input: PBMCs. This CDR3 reads CASSLGQGIWGYTF. The CDR3 DNA follows: TGTGCCAGCAGCTTGGGACAGGGAATCTGGGGCTACACCTTC.